These 8 T cell receptor beta chains were all obtained from the same sample, sequenced in a study of regulatory T cells in long-lasting Graves disease. Time point here: newly diagnosed GD, antithyroid drugs for less than 3 months. Scientists built the TCR library using RNA that was extracted from PBMCs. The TCR beta library used iRepertoire HTBI primers with Arm-PCR amplification of CDR3. TCRdb recomputed calls from the multiplex PCR reads with MiXCR, one row per CDR3 protein. Of a few hundred thousand distinct CDR3 sequences listed, about 17% were seen once; the top ten hold about 20%. The specimen comprised peripheral blood mononuclear cells (PBMCs), sampled at new diagnosis, from a patient treated with antithyroid drugs. These receptors all come from a female donor with Graves disease.

This clonotype showed up many times. The chain is built from TRBV10-3 and TRBJ1-2, with D perhaps TRBD1 (5 bases). CDR1 is ENHRY, CDR2 SYGVKD, per germline. The CDR3 extends over 18 amino acids. The V end lost 2 bases, the J end lost 4 bases, and 23 bases lay between the germline ends. DNA of the CDR3: TGTGCCATCAGTGAGCCTTTACTCAGGGTGGCGGGGTCCTATGGCTACACCTTC. Translating it yields CAISEPLLRVAGSYGYTF.

This clonotype was picked up many times. V usage is TRBV20-1 and J usage is TRBJ2-7; D assignment may be TRBD1 or TRBD2 (6 bases each). In germline, CDR1 is DFQATT, CDR2 SNEGSKA (reference sequence). This CDR3 comprises 14 residues. V lost 3 bases and J 6 bases, leaving 18 bases between the germline ends. The CDR3, as DNA: TGCAGTGCTAGTCCGGCACAGGGACTCCGCGAGCAGTACTTC. This encodes CSASPAQGLREQYF.

This clonotype was seen ten or more times. The rearrangement joins TRBV7-2 to TRBJ2-3; D unclear. V lost 5 bases and J 0 bases, leaving 6 bases between the germline ends. The CDR3 runs to 13 residues. Germline V gene lookup returns CDR1 SGHTA and CDR2 FQGNSA. CDR3 protein: CASSRPSTDTQYF. CDR3 DNA sequence: TGTGCCAGCAGCCGTCCTAGCACAGATACGCAGTATTTT.

This clonotype occurred a few times. The rearrangement uses TRBV20-1 and TRBJ2-1; the D is unclear. Germline V gene data show CDR1 as DFQATT and CDR2 as SNEGSKA (reference sequence). The CDR3 length is 13 residues. Between the trimmed V and J ends, which lost 0 bases and 6 bases, there was a span of 9 bases. CDR3: CSARDPTGNEQFF. For the CDR3, the DNA is TGCAGTGCTAGAGACCCGACCGGCAATGAGCAGTTCTTC.

This clonotype was detected a few times. V gene TRBV9 combines with J gene TRBJ1-5; D gene ambiguous. The CDR3 totals 12 residues. Germline V lookup: CDR1 SGDLS, CDR2 YYNGEE. The CDR3 sequence is CVKVYSNQPQHF. The CDR3 DNA sequence: TGTGTTAAAGTCTATAGCAATCAGCCCCAGCATTTT.

This clonotype was recorded at least ten times. The V gene is TRBV6-5, the J gene TRBJ2-5; D might be TRBD2 (6 bases). CDR3 length equals 16 residues. V gave up 4 bases and J gave up 5 bases, with 20 bases separating them. Germline values: CDR1 MNHEY, CDR2 SVGAGI. This CDR3 reads CASSSPGTSNPETQYF. DNA of the CDR3: TGTGCCAGCAGTTCGCCCGGGACTTCAAATCCGGAGACCCAGTACTTC.

This clonotype was seen ten or more times. This chain connects TRBV7-3 to TRBJ2-3, with D perhaps matching TRBD2 (6 bases). The CDR3 contains 15 residues. V was cut by 5 bases and J by 5 bases, with 17 bases left in between. CDR1 is SGHTA, CDR2 FQGTGA, per germline. Written as DNA, the CDR3 is TGTGCCAGCAGCCCTCCAGGAGGGGCAAAAGATACGCAGTATTTT. Translation gives CASSPPGGAKDTQYF. Full variable domain (remainder filled in from reference TRBV7-3 and TRBJ2-3): GAGVSQTPSNKVTEKGKYVELRCDPISGHTALYWYRQSLGQGPEFLIYFQGTGAADDSGLPNDRFFAVRPEGSVSTLKIQRTERGDSAVYLCASSPPGGAKDTQYFGPGTRLTVL.

The V gene is TRBV9, the J gene TRBJ1-4; D perhaps matches TRBD1 (5 bases). The germline V and J ends were trimmed by 0 bases and 7 bases, with 10 bases remaining between them. The germline V gene encodes CDR1 SGDLS and CDR2 YYNGEE. This CDR3 contains 14 residues. DNA of the CDR3: TGTGCCAGCAGCGTAGGCAGGGAGGGTGAAAAACTGTTTTTT. Its protein is CASSVGREGEKLFF.